This entry lists 31 T cell receptor beta chains sequenced from one sample in a study of Ad26.COV2.S vaccination and SARS-CoV-2 variants. Treatment reported: around 19 received Ad26.COV2.S at low or high dose, single or two shots; about 5 received placebo; per-sample allocation not given. The study sampled participants on day 63 after the first vaccine or placebo injection. Profiling relied on immunoSEQ multiplex PCR, and the TCRdb table lists in-frame clones only, not all of them. Of roughly 410,000 clones listed, 83% are singletons. Sequenced here: peripheral blood, sampled in a trial of Ad26.COV2.S vaccine versus placebo. The receptors stem from a person aged 18-65 years who received the Ad26.COV2.S COVID-19 vaccine or a placebo.

This clone was observed once. The rearrangement links TRBV5-6 to TRBJ2-3; 10 bases are a match to TRBD2. In germline, CDR1 is SGHDT, CDR2 YYEEEE. Trimming cost V 0 bases and J 5 bases; bases outside gene matches: 6. The CDR3 contains 16 residues. CDR3 protein: CASSLVSSGGLDTQYF. CDR3 bases: TGTGCCAGCAGCTTGGTTAGTAGCGGGGGGCTAGATACGCAGTATTTT.

This chain uses TRBV6-5 with TRBJ1-4; 7 positions match TRBD1. The CDR3 is 15 amino acids. The V gene's germline CDR1 is MNHEY and CDR2 SVGAGI. The V segment lost 5 bases and the J segment 8 bases; nucleotides outside the gene matches: 11. The chain's CDR3 is CASSRTGTAAEKLFF. The CDR3 DNA reads TGTGCCAGCAGTAGAACAGGGACAGCGGCCGAAAAACTGTTTTTT.

The rearrangement links TRBV7-2 to TRBJ2-5; D perhaps matches TRBD2 (5 bases). The V and J ends lost 2 bases and 5 bases respectively, with 15 bases between them. The CDR3 runs 15 residues. Germline assignment: CDR1 SGHTA and CDR2 FQGNSA. CDR3 coding DNA: TGTGCCAGCAGCTTAAGGCGGGTTGGGCGGGAGACCCAGTACTTC. It yields the protein CASSLRRVGRETQYF. The variable domain in full, with the rest retrieved from reference TRBV7-2 and TRBJ2-5, is GAGVSQSPSNKVTEKGKDVELRCDPISGHTALYWYRQSLGQGLEFLIYFQGNSAPDKSGLPSDRFSAERTGGSVSTLTIQRTQQEDSAVYLCASSLRRVGRETQYFGPGTRLLVL.

This rearrangement joins TRBV11-2 to TRBJ2-7; no clear D gene. V lost 2 bases and J 0 bases, leaving 8 bases between the germline ends. The CDR3 has 14 amino acids. Germline V gives CDR1 SGHAT, CDR2 FQNNGV. The CDR3 is CASSLQTASYEQYF. The CDR3, as DNA: TGTGCCAGCAGCTTACAAACAGCCTCCTACGAGCAGTACTTC.

This chain uses TRBV7-2 with TRBJ2-7; the match to TRBD1 covers 9 bases. Germline V CDR1 and CDR2: SGHTA, FQGNSA. This CDR3 region has 15 residues. V trimming: 2 bases; J trimming: 2 bases; junction bases outside the gene matches: 4. The CDR3 nucleotides are TGTGCCAGCAGCTTAATGGGGACAGGGCCCTACGAGCAGTACTTC. This sequence encodes CASSLMGTGPYEQYF.

The chain couples TRBV18 to TRBJ1-1, with 8 bases lining up with TRBD1. The J segment lost 0 bases and the V segment lost 3 bases, leaving 6 bases of the junction unmatched. The V gene's germline CDR1 is KGHSH and CDR2 LQKENI. This CDR3 region has 16 residues. The CDR3 spells CASSPTGANLNTEAFF. CDR3 DNA: TGTGCCAGCTCACCGACAGGGGCCAACTTGAACACTGAAGCTTTCTTT.

The J gene is TRBJ2-1, the V gene TRBV19, with D tentatively TRBD2 (5 bases). The V and J ends lost 1 base and 4 bases respectively, with 11 bases between them. CDR1 LNHDA and CDR2 SQIVND come from the germline V gene (reference sequence). This CDR3 is built from 15 residues. The CDR3 spells CASSIAGSYYNEQFF. CDR3 bases: TGTGCCAGTAGTATAGCGGGATCTTATTACAATGAGCAGTTCTTC.

This chain joins TRBV19 and TRBJ2-5, with D possibly being TRBD1 (6 bases). V lost 3 bases and J lost 4, with 12 bases in between. The CDR3 spans 14 residues. Germline-derived CDR1 and CDR2 are LNHDA and SQIVND (reference sequence). The CDR3, as DNA: TGTGCCAGTAGTATTTGGGGGCGCAGAGAGACCCAGTACTTC. It translates to CASSIWGRRETQYF.

V usage is TRBV20-1 and J usage is TRBJ1-1, with D hard to call. The CDR3 spans 11 residues. The V end was cut by 5 bases, the J end by 4 bases, with 8 bases between. Germline CDR1 and CDR2: DFQATT and SNEGSKA (reference sequence). Here the CDR3 reads CSAAGITEAFF. The CDR3 DNA reads as TGCAGTGCTGCCGGGATCACTGAAGCTTTCTTT.

This clone was seen once. CDR3: CASSSAGTASKLFF. For the CDR3, the DNA is TGTGCCAGCAGCTCCGCCGGGACCGCGTCGAAACTGTTTTTT. The V and J genes are TRBV7-2 and TRBJ1-4; perhaps TRBD1 as D (5 bases). V shed 4 bases and J shed 11 bases, with 17 bases lying between them. Germline CDR1 is SGHTA and CDR2 is FQGNSA. This CDR3 has 14 residues.

CDR3 protein: CASSSALARLSSYNEQFF. The DNA of the CDR3 is TGTGCCAGCAGCTCCGCCTTAGCGCGATTAAGCTCCTACAATGAGCAGTTCTTC. The rearrangement uses TRBV11-2 and TRBJ2-1; maybe TRBD2 (5 bases). The CDR3 is 18 amino acids. The germline V gene encodes CDR1 SGHAT and CDR2 FQNNGV. V was cut by 4 bases and J by 0 bases, with 19 bases left in between.

This chain connects TRBV11-3 to TRBJ2-5; the match to TRBD2 covers 9 bases. The V gene's germline CDR1 is SGHNT and CDR2 YENEEA. The V segment lost 0 bases and the J segment 5 bases; nucleotides outside the gene matches: 13. This CDR3 comprises 18 residues. The DNA of the CDR3 is TGTGCCAGCAGCTTAGAGGCCCCGTGGGTAGCGGGAGTGGAGACCCAGTACTTC. It translates to CASSLEAPWVAGVETQYF.

This clone was picked up a small number of times. The chain links TRBV9 to TRBJ2-2; D uncertain. CDR3 size: 15 residues. Per the germline V gene, CDR1 is SGDLS and CDR2 is YYNGEE. The V and J ends lost 0 bases and 4 bases respectively, with 10 bases between them. CDR3 bases: TGTGCCAGCAGCGTAGTCCCAGAACCCACCGGGGAGCTGTTTTTT. Protein sequence: CASSVVPEPTGELFF.

V is TRBV4-1 and J is TRBJ2-3; TRBD1 matches at 7 bases. Germline V gives CDR1 MGHRA, CDR2 YSYEKL. The CDR3 totals 14 residues. V lost 5 bases, J lost 6 bases, and 8 bases stayed unmatched. DNA for the CDR3: TGCGCCAGCAGCTCTCCGACAGGGCTCGATACGCAGTATTTT. It codes for CASSSPTGLDTQYF.

The gene calls are TRBV6-5 and TRBJ2-7; 10 positions match TRBD1. The ends lost 6 bases at V and 3 bases at J; junction bases unmatched: 8. Per germline, CDR1 MNHEY and CDR2 SVGAGI. The length of the CDR3 is 15 residues. The CDR3 coding sequence is TGTGCCAGCAGACTGGTTGGACAGGGGGGCTACGAGCAGTACTTC. It specifies CASRLVGQGGYEQYF.

The chain uses TRBV2 and TRBJ1-1; no definite D call. CDR1 is SNHLY, CDR2 FYNNEI, per germline. V was trimmed by 7 bases and J by 2 bases, leaving 5 bases between them. The CDR3 runs 11 residues. The CDR3 spells CASNKNTEAFF. As DNA, the CDR3 is TGTGCCAGCAATAAAAACACTGAAGCTTTCTTT. The full variable domain, completed using reference TRBV2 and TRBJ1-1, is EPEVTQTPSHQVTQMGQEVILRCVPISNHLYFYWYRQILGQKVEFLVSFYNNEISEKSEIFDDQFSVERPDGSNFTLKIRSTKLEDSAMYFCASNKNTEAFFGQGTRLTVV.

The V call is TRBV24-1, the J call TRBJ1-2; 7 positions agree with TRBD1. Losses at the gene ends were 3 bases for V and 1 base for J; bases not matched to a gene: 7. Germline V CDR1 and CDR2: KGHDR, SFDVKD. This CDR3 has 16 amino acids. The CDR3 DNA sequence: TGTGCCACCAGTGATAGAAGACAGGGAGATAACTATGGCTACACCTTC. Translating it yields CATSDRRQGDNYGYTF.

In this sample, this clone turned up once. The DNA for the CDR3 is TGTGCCACCAATCGGGACAGGCCGCGAGCCGAGCAGTACTTC. Translation: CATNRDRPRAEQYF. The chain recombines TRBV24-1 with TRBJ2-7, with TRBD1 identical over 8 bases. The V and J ends lost 8 bases and 6 bases, in that order; junction bases with no gene match: 11. CDR3 size: 14 residues. Germline-derived CDR1 and CDR2 are KGHDR and SFDVKD.

This clone showed up just a few times. V gene TRBV7-2 combines with J gene TRBJ2-7; 11 bases line up with TRBD2. Germline CDR1 SGHTA, CDR2 FQGNSA. Trimming at V came to 6 bases and at J to 7 bases, leaving 14 bases not matched to a gene. This CDR3 is 16 amino acids long. The CDR3 DNA follows: TGTGCCAGCAGTTGGACTAGCGGGCCTGAGGGTGGTGAGCAGTACTTC. It yields the protein CASSWTSGPEGGEQYF.

The CDR3: CATSRADTEAFF. As DNA, the CDR3 is TGTGCCACCAGCAGAGCGGACACTGAAGCTTTCTTT. The chain combines TRBV15 with TRBJ1-1; D is unclear. Germline V lookup: CDR1 LNHNV, CDR2 YYDKDF (reference sequence). Trimming pared 1 base from V and 3 bases from J, leaving 3 bases between. The CDR3 runs to 12 residues.

The V and J genes are TRBV18 and TRBJ2-1; no reliable D call. Per germline, CDR1 KGHSH and CDR2 LQKENI. V gave up 4 bases and J gave up 0 bases, with 10 bases separating them. This CDR3 has 15 amino acids. CDR3 nucleotides: TGTGCCAGCTCACGGGCGGAAAGCTCCTACAATGAGCAGTTCTTC. Its translation is CASSRAESSYNEQFF. Looking up the rest from reference TRBV18 and TRBJ2-1 gives the full variable domain: NAGVMQNPRHLVRRRGQEARLRCSPMKGHSHVYWYRQLPEEGLKFMVYLQKENIIDESGMPKERFSAEFPKEGPSILRIQQVVRGDSAAYFCASSRAESSYNEQFFGPGTRLTVL.

Only a few counts were recorded for this clone. This sequence joins TRBV15 and TRBJ2-3, with D unresolved. This CDR3 has 13 amino acids. V lost 3 bases and J 0 bases, leaving 4 bases between the germline ends. In germline, CDR1 is LNHNV, CDR2 YYDKDF (reference sequence). The CDR3 region has the DNA TGTGCCACCAGCAGGGCAAGCACAGATACGCAGTATTTT. Translated, it gives CATSRASTDTQYF. The variable domain in full, completed from reference TRBV15 and TRBJ2-3, reads DAMVIQNPRYQVTQFGKPVTLSCSQTLNHNVMYWYQQKSSQAPKLLFHYYDKDFNNEADTPDNFQSRRPNTSFCFLDIRSPGLGDTAMYLCATSRASTDTQYFGPGTRLTVL.

The CDR3 reads CASSQDRDTDTQYF. The CDR3 DNA reads TGTGCCAGCAGCCAAGACCGGGACACAGATACGCAGTATTTT. The genes are TRBV14 and TRBJ2-3; tentatively, D is TRBD2 (5 bases). CDR3 size: 14 residues. CDR1 SGHDN and CDR2 FVKESK come from the germline V gene. The V end lost 0 bases, the J end lost 2 bases, and 6 bases lay between the germline ends.

J is TRBJ2-1 and V is TRBV7-9; D is uncertain. CDR3 length equals 11 residues. Trimming removed 5 bases at V and 5 bases at J, with 4 bases between. CDR1 is SEHNR, CDR2 FQNEAQ, per germline (reference sequence). This CDR3 is CASSPHNEQFF. As DNA, the CDR3 is TGTGCCAGCAGCCCGCACAATGAGCAGTTCTTC. Variable domain in full (rest from reference TRBV7-9 and TRBJ2-1): DTGVSQNPRHKITKRGQNVTFRCDPISEHNRLYWYRQTLGQGPEFLTYFQNEAQLEKSRLLSDRFSAERPKGSFSTLEIQRTEQGDSAMYLCASSPHNEQFFGPGTRLTVL.

This clone was seen only once. This chain links TRBV6-6 with TRBJ1-1; a weak D match, TRBD1 (5 bases). The V end was cut by 0 bases, the J end by 4 bases, with 9 bases between. Per the germline V gene, CDR1 is MNHNY and CDR2 is SVGAGI (reference sequence). The CDR3 has 14 amino acids. DNA for the CDR3: TGTGCCAGCAGTTACTCGGTAACAGGCACTGAAGCTTTCTTT. This codes for CASSYSVTGTEAFF.

V and J are TRBV5-1 and TRBJ2-7; a weak D match, TRBD2 (7 bases). Germline V gene lookup returns CDR1 SGHRS and CDR2 YFSETQ. V lost 0 bases and J lost 9, with 19 bases in between. The CDR3 extends over 15 amino acids. CDR3 in DNA: TGCGCCAGCAGCTTGGAGGGGTGGGAGGGGGAAAGGCAGTACTTC. This codes for CASSLEGWEGERQYF.

The chain employs TRBV7-9 and TRBJ2-6; D call uncertain. Per germline, CDR1 SEHNR and CDR2 FQNEAQ (reference sequence). The CDR3 contains 18 residues. The V end was cut by 3 bases, the J end by 0 bases, with 15 bases between. The CDR3 sequence is CASSFFGFLRSGANVLTF. The DNA for the CDR3 is TGTGCCAGCAGCTTTTTCGGTTTTCTCCGCTCTGGGGCCAACGTCCTGACTTTC. Full variable domain (remainder filled in from reference TRBV7-9 and TRBJ2-6): DTGVSQNPRHKITKRGQNVTFRCDPISEHNRLYWYRQTLGQGPEFLTYFQNEAQLEKSRLLSDRFSAERPKGSFSTLEIQRTEQGDSAMYLCASSFFGFLRSGANVLTFGAGSRLTVL.

The gene calls are TRBV6-5 and TRBJ2-5; 8 positions agree with TRBD2. After removal of 6 bases from V and 5 bases from J, the junction contained 5 bases not matched to a gene. Looked up from germline, CDR1 is MNHEY and CDR2 is SVGAGI. The CDR3 is 13 residues long. The CDR3 here is CASRSGGDETQYF. The CDR3 DNA sequence: TGTGCCAGCAGAAGCGGGGGCGATGAGACCCAGTACTTC.

A few counts support this clone. The chain combines TRBV12-3 or TRBV12-4 with TRBJ2-2; D is perhaps TRBD1 (6 bases). Trimming shortened V by 6 bases and J by 15 bases, and 17 bases separated the two germline ends. The CDR3 extends over 12 amino acids. This chain's CDR3 is CASSWGQSIVFF. The CDR3 DNA follows: TGTGCCAGCAGCTGGGGGCAGTCCATAGTGTTTTTT.

This chain links TRBV11-3 with TRBJ2-3; D possibly corresponds to TRBD1 (5 bases). This CDR3 contains 14 residues. Germline V gene lookup returns CDR1 SGHNT and CDR2 YENEEA. V shed 6 bases and J shed 6 bases, with 16 bases lying between them. The CDR3 sequence is CASSQPPGRDTQYF. DNA of the CDR3: TGTGCCAGCAGTCAGCCCCCAGGGCGGGATACGCAGTATTTT.

The chain combines TRBV4-2 with TRBJ2-1; the match to TRBD2 covers 12 bases. J was trimmed by 8 bases and V by 4 bases; bases with no gene match: 12. Germline assignment: CDR1 LGHNA and CDR2 YNFKEQ. The CDR3 loop spans 17 amino acids. CDR3 bases: TGTGCCAGCAGCCCGCGGACTAGCGGGGCTGGGGGGGATGAGCAGTTCTTC. Amino acid sequence: CASSPRTSGAGGDEQFF.